The clone carrying this TCR beta chain was seen only a few times. This entry comes from a study of shared clonotypes between healthy human individuals. Libraries were prepared by immunoSEQ multiplex PCR; TCRdb keeps only in-frame clonotypes and omits some of them. The sample holds roughly 700,000 clones, 74% seen once. The ends were cut back, 2 bases at V and 3 bases at J, with 16 bases in the middle. The CDR3 is 17 residues long. Germline V CDR1 and CDR2: MGHDK, SYGVNS. Sequencing used memory CD4+ T cells sorted from blood. The subset denotes: CD45RA-negative fraction. This chain uses TRBV25-1 with TRBJ1-4, with D uncertain. The source is a woman aged 30 to 39 in good health. In DNA, the CDR3 is TGTGCCAGCAGTGAAGCCCTCAAACGGGCCTCTAATGAAAAACTGTTTTTT. Amino acids: CASSEALKRASNEKLFF.